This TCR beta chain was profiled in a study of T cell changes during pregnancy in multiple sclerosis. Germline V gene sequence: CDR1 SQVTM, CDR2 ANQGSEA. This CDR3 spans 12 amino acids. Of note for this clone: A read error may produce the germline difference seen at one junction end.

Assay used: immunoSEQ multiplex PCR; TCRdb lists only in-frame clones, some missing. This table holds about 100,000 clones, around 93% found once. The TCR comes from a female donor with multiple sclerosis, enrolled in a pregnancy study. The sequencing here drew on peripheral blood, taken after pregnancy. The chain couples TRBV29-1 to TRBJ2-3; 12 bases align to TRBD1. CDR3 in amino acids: CGTGGRSDTQYF. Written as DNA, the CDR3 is TGTGGGACAGGGGGCAGGTCAGATACGCAGTATTTT.